What follows is one T cell receptor (beta chain) and its context. Its antigen is not known. V lost 5 bases to trimming and J lost 4 bases, with 14 bases between them. The CDR3 is made up of 14 amino acids. Germline V lookup: CDR1 SGHTA, CDR2 FQGNSA. This sample stems from a study of graft-versus-host responses after intestinal transplantation. Study context: Recipients had multivisceral, liver-intestinal, or isolated intestinal transplants. Anti-thymocyte globulin served as induction for all recipients, who then took tacrolimus and steroids for approximately 3 years.

Notes on the study in general: There was an association between peak levels of circulating GvH clones and early post-transplant HvG declines.

Measured with immunoSEQ multiplex PCR; TCRdb has only the in-frame clones, and not every one. The sample consists of more than 85,000 clones, about 93% of them appearing once. V gene TRBV7-2 combines with J gene TRBJ1-1; weak D call: TRBD1 (5 bases). This material consisted of unstimulated CD8+ T cells sorted from spleen or lymph node cells, taken before intestinal transplant. The clonotype originates from a human donor who received an intestinal transplant. The CDR3 reads CASSRLGVGTEAFF. The CDR3 DNA is TGTGCCAGCAGCCGGCTAGGGGTTGGCACTGAAGCTTTCTTT.